Below, 9 T cell receptor beta chains from the same sample are listed, as sequenced in a study of beta chain features in type 1 diabetes (dated by TCRdb to 2017 to 2018). Receptor libraries were prepared by the immunoSEQ multiplex PCR assay. The entire amount of isolated RNA was reverse transcribed using the High Capacity cDNA Reverse Transcription Kit, so the sequenced TCRB transcripts were expressed ones. This is the immuneACCESS table as TCRdb keeps it, with only in-frame sequences that have V and J called. A part of the clones is gone; compared with another copy, unresolved V genes explain less than half, and the rest is unexplained. This sample has 60,000 to 75,000 clones in its table, and roughly 49% of those were observed once. The top ten constitute 0.7% of the sample. For these TCRs, the target antigens are not known. Overall study results and their limits: Type 1 diabetes patients showed a moderate but significant shortening of TCRB CDR3 length in all four CD4+ subsets.

The sequencing input was central memory CD4+ T cells from blood. These receptor sequences come from a man in his thirties or forties with type 1 diabetes.

The V and J genes are TRBV5-1 and TRBJ1-1, with D maybe TRBD1 (5 bases). The germline CDR1 and CDR2 sequences are SGHRS and YFSETQ. Trimming took 3 bases from V and 8 from J, leaving 17 bases between them. This CDR3 spans 14 amino acids. CDR3 nucleotides: TGCGCCAGCAGCTCTCTTACGGGCGGGGGAGAAGCTTTCTTT. The encoded protein is CASSSLTGGGEAFF.

V usage is TRBV5-1 and J usage is TRBJ2-1; 12 nucleotides match TRBD2. The CDR3 covers 18 residues. Germline assignment: CDR1 SGHRS and CDR2 YFSETQ. Losses at the gene ends were 4 bases for V and 0 bases for J; bases not matched to a gene: 8. Here the CDR3 DNA reads TGCGCCAGCAGCCTCCAGGGACTAGCGGGTAGCTCCTACAATGAGCAGTTCTTC. Translation gives CASSLQGLAGSSYNEQFF.

The CDR3 region is CASSLDSSGSGSYNEQFF. The CDR3 region has the DNA TGCGCCAGCAGCTTGGACAGTAGCGGGAGTGGATCCTACAATGAGCAGTTCTTC. The chain links TRBV5-1 to TRBJ2-1; 9 nucleotides align to TRBD2. Looked up from germline, CDR1 is SGHRS and CDR2 is YFSETQ. This CDR3 region has 18 residues. V trimming: 0 bases; J trimming: 1 base; junction bases outside the gene matches: 8.

This chain connects TRBV7-9 to TRBJ1-5; D uncertain. This CDR3 is built from 16 residues. Trimming cost V 0 bases and J 2 bases, with 11 bases left between them. The germline V gene has CDR1 SEHNR and CDR2 FQNEAQ (reference sequence). Here the CDR3 reads CASSLASGRGNQPQHF. CDR3 bases: TGTGCCAGCAGCTTAGCCAGCGGAAGGGGCAATCAGCCCCAGCATTTT.

V gene TRBV5-1 combines with J gene TRBJ2-5; a possible D gene is TRBD1 (5 bases). CDR3 length equals 13 residues. Germline V gives CDR1 SGHRS, CDR2 YFSETQ. Trimming stripped 8 bases from V and 5 bases from J, with 16 bases between. CDR3 region: CASYVGAGETQYF. CDR3 DNA: TGCGCCAGTTACGTAGGGGCTGGGGAGACCCAGTACTTC. Filled out from reference TRBV5-1 and TRBJ2-5, the complete variable domain reads KAGVTQTPRYLIKTRGQQVTLSCSPISGHRSVSWYQQTPGQGLQFLFEYFSETQRNKGNFPGRFSGRQFSNSRSEMNVSTLELGDSALYLCASYVGAGETQYFGPGTRLLVL.

This clone occurred once. V usage is TRBV29-1 and J usage is TRBJ1-1, with TRBD1 matching 11 bases. This CDR3 contains 13 residues. Germline loops: CDR1 SQVTM, CDR2 ANQGSEA. The V gene end was trimmed by 4 bases and the J gene end by 4 bases; junction bases not matched to a gene: 2. The CDR3 here is CSVGTGGGTEAFF. CDR3 DNA: TGCAGCGTTGGGACAGGGGGCGGCACTGAAGCTTTCTTT.

This clone occurred a few times. This rearrangement joins TRBV18 to TRBJ2-7, with D tentatively TRBD2 (6 bases). V was cut by 6 bases and J by 3 bases, with 12 bases left in between. This CDR3 contains 13 residues. CDR1 and CDR2 from the germline V gene are KGHSH and LQKENI. CDR3 bases: TGTGCCAGCTCGCTCGGGAGAAACTACGAGCAGTACTTC. Protein: CASSLGRNYEQYF.

This clone came up a few times. The chain links TRBV7-2 to TRBJ2-7; 9 bases line up with TRBD2. CDR3 length: 14 residues. Germline CDR1 is SGHTA and CDR2 is FQGNSA. J lost 2 bases, V lost 2 bases, and 1 base had no gene match. The CDR3 loop reads CASSLSGRTYEQYF. CDR3 nucleotides: TGTGCCAGCAGCTTAAGCGGGAGGACCTACGAGCAGTACTTC.

This rearrangement joins TRBV5-1 to TRBJ1-5, with 7 bases identical to TRBD1. With 2 bases clipped from V and 0 bases from J, the junction kept 5 bases outside the gene matches. This CDR3 is built from 16 residues. From germline, CDR1 is SGHRS and CDR2 YFSETQ. In DNA form, the CDR3 reads TGCGCCAGCAGCTTATCGGGACAGTATAGCAATCAGCCCCAGCATTTT. The encoded protein is CASSLSGQYSNQPQHF.